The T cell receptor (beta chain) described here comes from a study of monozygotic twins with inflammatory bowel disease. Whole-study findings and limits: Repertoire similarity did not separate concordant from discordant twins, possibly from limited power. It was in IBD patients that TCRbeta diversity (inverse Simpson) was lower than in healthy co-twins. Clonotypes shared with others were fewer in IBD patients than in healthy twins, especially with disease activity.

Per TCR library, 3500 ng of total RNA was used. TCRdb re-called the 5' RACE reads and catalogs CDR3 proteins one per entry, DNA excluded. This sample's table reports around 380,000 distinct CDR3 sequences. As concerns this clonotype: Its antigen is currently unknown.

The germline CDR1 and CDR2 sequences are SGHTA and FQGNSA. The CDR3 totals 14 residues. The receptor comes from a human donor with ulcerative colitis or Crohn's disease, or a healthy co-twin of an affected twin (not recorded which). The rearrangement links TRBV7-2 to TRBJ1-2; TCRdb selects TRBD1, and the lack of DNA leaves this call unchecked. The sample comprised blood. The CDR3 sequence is CASSRQTESYGYTF.